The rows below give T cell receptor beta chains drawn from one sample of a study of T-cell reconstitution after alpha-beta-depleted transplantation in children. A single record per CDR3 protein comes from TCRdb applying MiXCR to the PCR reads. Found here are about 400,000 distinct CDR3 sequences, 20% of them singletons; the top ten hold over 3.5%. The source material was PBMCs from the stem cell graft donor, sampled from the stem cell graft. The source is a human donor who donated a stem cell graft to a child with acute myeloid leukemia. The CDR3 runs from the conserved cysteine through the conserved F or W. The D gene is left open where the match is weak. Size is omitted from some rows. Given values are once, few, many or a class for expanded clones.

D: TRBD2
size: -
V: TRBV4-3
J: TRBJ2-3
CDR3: CASSQVVKREGTDTQYF
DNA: TGCGCCAGCAGCCAAGTTGTTAAGCGGGAGGGTACAGATACGCAGTATTTT

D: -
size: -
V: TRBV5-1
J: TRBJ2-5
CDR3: CASSSRRGETQYF
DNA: TGCGCCAGCAGCTCGCGTCGAGGGGAGACCCAGTACTTC

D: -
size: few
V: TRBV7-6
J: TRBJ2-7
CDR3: CASSSDPSYEQYF
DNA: TGTGCCAGCAGCTCGGACCCTTCCTACGAGCAGTACTTC

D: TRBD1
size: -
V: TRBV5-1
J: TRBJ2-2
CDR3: CASSRERQGNTGELFF
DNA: TGCGCCAGCAGCCGCGAGCGACAGGGTAACACCGGGGAGCTGTTTTTT

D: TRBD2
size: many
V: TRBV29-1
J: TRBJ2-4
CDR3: CSATTSGANIQYF
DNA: TGCAGCGCCACGACTAGCGGAGCCAACATTCAGTACTTC

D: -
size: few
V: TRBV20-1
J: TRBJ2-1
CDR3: CSARVGGGNEQFF
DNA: TGCAGTGCTAGGGTGGGAGGTGGGAATGAGCAGTTCTTC

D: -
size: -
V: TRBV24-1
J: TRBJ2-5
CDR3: CATSRSEEKTQYF
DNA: TGTGCCACCAGTAGGTCAGAGGAAAAGACCCAGTACTTC

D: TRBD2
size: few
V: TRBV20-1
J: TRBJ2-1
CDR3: CSASSSGRAGNEQFF
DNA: TGCAGTGCAAGCTCTAGCGGGAGGGCCGGGAATGAGCAGTTCTTC

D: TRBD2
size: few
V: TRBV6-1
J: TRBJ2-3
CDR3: CASQAGVGTDTQYF
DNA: TGTGCCAGCCAAGCGGGAGTGGGGACAGATACGCAGTATTTT

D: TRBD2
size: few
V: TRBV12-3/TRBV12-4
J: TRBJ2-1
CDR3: CASSLTSGSRSPQFF
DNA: TGTGCCAGCAGCCTGACTAGCGGGAGTAGGTCCCCGCAGTTCTTC

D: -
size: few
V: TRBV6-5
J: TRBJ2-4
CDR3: CASSYGRLGKNIQYF
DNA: TGTGCCAGCAGTTATGGGAGGTTAGGCAAAAACATTCAGTACTTC

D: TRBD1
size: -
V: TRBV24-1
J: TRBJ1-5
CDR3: CATSDGATGNQPQHF
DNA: TGTGCCACCAGTGATGGGGCGACAGGGAATCAGCCCCAGCATTTT

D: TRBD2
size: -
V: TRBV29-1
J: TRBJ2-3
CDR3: CSVDTRTSGRNTDTQYF
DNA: TGCAGCGTTGACACGCGGACTAGCGGGAGGAACACAGATACGCAGTATTTT

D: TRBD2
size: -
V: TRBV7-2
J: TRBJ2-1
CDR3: CASTISLAGYNEQFF
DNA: TGTGCCAGCACCATATCACTAGCGGGGTACAATGAGCAGTTCTTC

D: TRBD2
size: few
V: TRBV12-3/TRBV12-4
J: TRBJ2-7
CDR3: CASSLGQGLAYEQYF
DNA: TGTGCCAGCAGTTTGGGGCAGGGACTAGCCTACGAGCAGTACTTC

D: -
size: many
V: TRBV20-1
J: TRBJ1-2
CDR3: CSATTANYGYTF
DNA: TGCAGTGCCACGACAGCAAACTATGGCTACACCTTC

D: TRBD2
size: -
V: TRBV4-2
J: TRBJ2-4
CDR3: CASSSEAGDYENIQYF
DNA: TGTGCCAGCAGCTCAGAAGCGGGAGACTATGAAAACATTCAGTACTTC

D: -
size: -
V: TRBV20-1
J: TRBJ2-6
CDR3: CSAPGPTLPGANVLTF
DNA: TGCAGTGCTCCGGGCCCTACCCTCCCTGGGGCCAACGTCCTGACTTTC

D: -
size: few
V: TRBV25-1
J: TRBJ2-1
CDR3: CASSEAGKGGNEQFF
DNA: TGTGCCAGCAGTGAGGCGGGAAAAGGGGGCAATGAGCAGTTCTTC

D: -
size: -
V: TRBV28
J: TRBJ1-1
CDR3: CASSFGQGISMNTEAFF
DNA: TGTGCCAGCAGTTTCGGGCAGGGGATTTCCATGAACACTGAAGCTTTCTTT

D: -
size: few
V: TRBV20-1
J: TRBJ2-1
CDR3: CSAIREPWYNEQFF
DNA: TGCAGTGCGATCCGGGAGCCGTGGTACAATGAGCAGTTCTTC

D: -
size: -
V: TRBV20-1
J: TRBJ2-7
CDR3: CSAREYSYEQYF
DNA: TGCAGTGCTAGAGAGTACAGCTACGAGCAGTACTTC

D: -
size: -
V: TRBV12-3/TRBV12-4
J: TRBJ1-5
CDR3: CASSSGDLNQPQHF
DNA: TGTGCCAGCAGTTCCGGGGACCTCAACCAGCCCCAGCATTTT

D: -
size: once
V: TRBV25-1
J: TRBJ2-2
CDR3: CASSETDPNTGELFF
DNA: TGTGCCAGCAGCGAGACAGACCCGAACACCGGGGAGCTGTTTTTT

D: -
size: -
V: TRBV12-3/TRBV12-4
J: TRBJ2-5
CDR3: CASTRTSWTQYF
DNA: TGTGCCAGCACGCGAACGTCGTGGACCCAGTACTTC

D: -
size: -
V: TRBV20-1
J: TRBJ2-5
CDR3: CSANPTWAGGQETQYF
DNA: TGCAGTGCTAATCCAACCTGGGCAGGTGGGCAAGAGACCCAGTACTTC

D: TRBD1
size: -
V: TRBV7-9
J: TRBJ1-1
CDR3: CASSSLTGKAEAFF
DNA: TGTGCCAGCAGCTCCTTGACAGGGAAGGCTGAAGCTTTCTTT

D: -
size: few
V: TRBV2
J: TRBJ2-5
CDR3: CATRLDQETQYF
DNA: TGTGCCACCCGACTAGACCAAGAGACCCAGTACTTC

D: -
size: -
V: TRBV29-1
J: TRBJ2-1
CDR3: CSGGESSYNEQFF
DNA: TGCAGCGGGGGGGAGAGCTCCTACAATGAGCAGTTCTTC

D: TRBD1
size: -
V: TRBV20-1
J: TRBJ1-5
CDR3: CSARRGAPNQPQHF
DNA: TGCAGTGCCCGCAGGGGGGCGCCGAATCAGCCCCAGCATTTT

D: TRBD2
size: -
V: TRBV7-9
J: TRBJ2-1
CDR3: CASSPGGSGSYNEQFF
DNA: TGTGCCAGCAGCCCGGGGGGGAGTGGCTCCTACAATGAGCAGTTCTTC

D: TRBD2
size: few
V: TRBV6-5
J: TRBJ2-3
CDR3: CASSYSWLAGGDTQYF
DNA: TGTGCCAGCAGTTACTCGTGGCTAGCGGGAGGAGATACGCAGTATTTT

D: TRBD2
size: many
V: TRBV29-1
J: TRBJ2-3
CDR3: CRESGRARKYF
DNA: TGCAGAGAAAGCGGGAGGGCCAGGAAGTATTTT

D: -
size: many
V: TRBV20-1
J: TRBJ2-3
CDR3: CSANDFQSSTDTQYF
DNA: TGCAGTGCTAATGATTTCCAGAGTAGCACAGATACGCAGTATTTT

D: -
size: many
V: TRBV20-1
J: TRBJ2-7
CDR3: CSVSLGRGPYEQYF
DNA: TGCAGTGTTTCGTTGGGCAGGGGCCCCTACGAGCAGTACTTC

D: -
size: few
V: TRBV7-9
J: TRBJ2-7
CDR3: CASSWTLYEQYF
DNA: TGTGCCAGCAGCTGGACACTCTACGAGCAGTACTTC

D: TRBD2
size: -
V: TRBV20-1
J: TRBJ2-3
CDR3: CSARDLGLAGLDTQYF
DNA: TGCAGTGCTAGAGATCTTGGACTAGCGGGGCTAGATACGCAGTATTTT